This is a list of T cell receptor beta chains from one sample in a study of T cells in Graves' hyperthyroidism and ophthalmopathy. One entry per CDR3 protein results from TCRdb running MiXCR on the multiplex PCR reads. Found here are about 840,000 distinct CDR3 sequences, over 35% of them singletons; the top ten hold more than 7%. Sequencing was performed on blood. These TCRs come from a man younger than 35 with Graves' hyperthyroidism. The CDR3 runs from the conserved cysteine through the conserved F or W. D genes are given only for firm matches. A row's size may be missing; if present it is once, few, many or a size class.

clone size: .; J gene: TRBJ1-6; D gene: .; V gene: TRBV6-6; CDR3 DNA: TGTGCCAGCAGTTACTCGAAAGGGGAGGGTTACATTGGTTCACCCCTCCACTTT; CDR3 protein: CASSYSKGEGYIGSPLHF
clone size: .; J gene: TRBJ2-2; D gene: TRBD1; V gene: TRBV24-1; CDR3 DNA: TGTGCCACCAGTGATTTAAGCGAACAGGGGACGGGGTCCGGGGAGCTGTTTTTT; CDR3 protein: CATSDLSEQGTGSGELFF
clone size: many; J gene: TRBJ2-2; D gene: .; V gene: TRBV9; CDR3 DNA: TGTGCCAGCAGTGCACGGGGTGGCACCGGGGAGCTGTTTTTT; CDR3 protein: CASSARGGTGELFF
clone size: .; J gene: TRBJ1-2; D gene: TRBD1; V gene: TRBV29-1; CDR3 DNA: TGCAGCACGGACAGGGTCACGGACTATGGCTACACCTTC; CDR3 protein: CSTDRVTDYGYTF
clone size: .; J gene: TRBJ2-6; D gene: TRBD1; V gene: TRBV7-9; CDR3 DNA: TGTGCCAGCACCTCGACAGGGAGCTCTGGGGCCAACGTCCTGACTTTC; CDR3 protein: CASTSTGSSGANVLTF
clone size: .; J gene: TRBJ2-5; D gene: TRBD1; V gene: TRBV7-9; CDR3 DNA: TGTGCCAGCAGCACGCCCCTCCGACAGGGCGGTGAGACCCAGTACTTC; CDR3 protein: CASSTPLRQGGETQYF
clone size: many; J gene: TRBJ1-5; D gene: .; V gene: TRBV7-2; CDR3 DNA: TGTGCCAGCAAAGGGGATCAGCCCCAGCATTTT; CDR3 protein: CASKGDQPQHF
clone size: .; J gene: TRBJ2-3; D gene: .; V gene: TRBV20-1; CDR3 DNA: TGCAGTGCTGGCCCGGGGGAGGCAGATACGCAGTATTTT; CDR3 protein: CSAGPGEADTQYF
clone size: many; J gene: TRBJ1-3; D gene: .; V gene: TRBV25-1; CDR3 DNA: TGTGCCAGCAGTGAGGGCTTCAGGGCTTCAGGAAACACCATATATTTT; CDR3 protein: CASSEGFRASGNTIYF
clone size: .; J gene: TRBJ1-2; D gene: .; V gene: TRBV10-3; CDR3 DNA: TGTGCCATAGCAGGAGGGGTCTATGGCTACACCTTC; CDR3 protein: CAIAGGVYGYTF
clone size: many; J gene: TRBJ1-4; D gene: TRBD1; V gene: TRBV20-1; CDR3 DNA: TGCAGTGCTAGGGCGGACAGGGTGACCGAAAAACTGTTTTTT; CDR3 protein: CSARADRVTEKLFF
clone size: .; J gene: TRBJ1-1; D gene: TRBD1; V gene: TRBV11-2; CDR3 DNA: TGTGCCAGCAGCCCGTGGGACAGGGGTTCTGGCACTGAAGCTTTCTTT; CDR3 protein: CASSPWDRGSGTEAFF
clone size: .; J gene: TRBJ1-2; D gene: .; V gene: TRBV4-1; CDR3 DNA: TGCGCCAGCAGCCAAGATGAGGCAGCTCTGCGGGGCTACACCTTC; CDR3 protein: CASSQDEAALRGYTF
clone size: .; J gene: TRBJ1-5; D gene: .; V gene: TRBV7-8; CDR3 DNA: TGTGCCAGCAGCTTAGACCGGGGCGGCTATAGCAATCAGCCCCAGCATTTT; CDR3 protein: CASSLDRGGYSNQPQHF
clone size: .; J gene: TRBJ1-2; D gene: TRBD1; V gene: TRBV5-1; CDR3 DNA: TGCGCCAGCAGCTCCCGGACAGGGGACGATCTTTACGGCTACACCTTC; CDR3 protein: CASSSRTGDDLYGYTF
clone size: .; J gene: TRBJ1-5; D gene: .; V gene: TRBV15; CDR3 DNA: TGTGCCACCAGCTCAGTCCCACAGTCCCGGGAGGCCCAGCATTTT; CDR3 protein: CATSSVPQSREAQHF
clone size: .; J gene: TRBJ2-7; D gene: .; V gene: TRBV7-1; CDR3 DNA: TGTGCCAGCAGACTCGCCCTGACCTGGGACGAGCAGTACTTC; CDR3 protein: CASRLALTWDEQYF
clone size: .; J gene: TRBJ2-2; D gene: TRBD2; V gene: TRBV20-1; CDR3 DNA: TGCAGTGCTAGACCCGCAGCGGGAGCAGGGACCGGGGAGCTGTTTTTT; CDR3 protein: CSARPAAGAGTGELFF
clone size: .; J gene: TRBJ1-1; D gene: .; V gene: TRBV29-1; CDR3 DNA: TGCAGCGTTGTCGGTGACAGGAAAGGAAACACTGAAGCTTTCTTT; CDR3 protein: CSVVGDRKGNTEAFF
clone size: .; J gene: TRBJ2-7; D gene: .; V gene: TRBV19; CDR3 DNA: TGTGCCAGTAGCCGAGAGCTCGAGGACGAGCAGTACTTC; CDR3 protein: CASSRELEDEQYF
clone size: many; J gene: TRBJ1-2; D gene: TRBD1; V gene: TRBV20-1; CDR3 DNA: TGCAGTGCTGCCCCCGGGACAGGGCTCGGCTACACCTTC; CDR3 protein: CSAAPGTGLGYTF
clone size: .; J gene: TRBJ1-1; D gene: .; V gene: TRBV6-5; CDR3 DNA: TGTGCCAGCAGTTTGGGAACGCGGAACACTGAAGCTTTCTTT; CDR3 protein: CASSLGTRNTEAFF
clone size: few; J gene: TRBJ2-7; D gene: .; V gene: TRBV24-1; CDR3 DNA: TGTGCCACCAGTGGATTGACTTTCTATACCCGCTCCTACGAGCAGTACTTC; CDR3 protein: CATSGLTFYTRSYEQYF
clone size: .; J gene: TRBJ1-5; D gene: TRBD1; V gene: TRBV20-1; CDR3 DNA: TGCAGTGGGGGCAGGGGGTATGGTCAGCCCCAGCATTTT; CDR3 protein: CSGGRGYGQPQHF
clone size: .; J gene: TRBJ1-5; D gene: .; V gene: TRBV10-3; CDR3 DNA: TGTGCCATCAGTGATCGGCCCCAGCATTTT; CDR3 protein: CAISDRPQHF
clone size: .; J gene: TRBJ1-1; D gene: TRBD1; V gene: TRBV5-1; CDR3 DNA: TGCACCAGCAGCTTCTCGGGACAGGCGAACACTGAAGCTTTCTTT; CDR3 protein: CTSSFSGQANTEAFF
clone size: .; J gene: TRBJ1-6; D gene: TRBD1; V gene: TRBV25-1; CDR3 DNA: TGTGCTAGCGGTACAGGGGATCGTAATTCACCCCTCCACTTT; CDR3 protein: CASGTGDRNSPLHF
clone size: .; J gene: TRBJ1-1; D gene: .; V gene: TRBV5-5; CDR3 DNA: TGTGCCAGCAGCTTGTGCACGAACACTGAAGCTTTCTTT; CDR3 protein: CASSLCTNTEAFF
clone size: many; J gene: TRBJ2-7; D gene: .; V gene: TRBV5-1; CDR3 DNA: TGTGCCAGCAGCTTAGAGGGCGAGCAGTACTTC; CDR3 protein: CASSLEGEQYF
clone size: .; J gene: TRBJ1-2; D gene: .; V gene: TRBV10-2; CDR3 DNA: TGCGCCAGCAGTGCGTCGCGGGATGGCTACACCTTC; CDR3 protein: CASSASRDGYTF
clone size: .; J gene: TRBJ2-5; D gene: TRBD2; V gene: TRBV2; CDR3 DNA: TGTGCCAGCAGTTTCCCCGGGACTAGCGGCCAAGAGACCCAGTACTTC; CDR3 protein: CASSFPGTSGQETQYF
clone size: .; J gene: TRBJ1-2; D gene: TRBD1; V gene: TRBV25-1; CDR3 DNA: TGTGCCAGCAGCCAAGGTCCCGGGACAGGGTTTGGGAGGGTGCATGGCTACACCTTC; CDR3 protein: CASSQGPGTGFGRVHGYTF
clone size: .; J gene: TRBJ2-2; D gene: .; V gene: TRBV29-1; CDR3 DNA: TGCAGCGTCGTCGAGGGGAACACCGGGGAGCTGTTTTTT; CDR3 protein: CSVVEGNTGELFF
clone size: many; J gene: TRBJ1-2; D gene: .; V gene: TRBV29-1; CDR3 DNA: TGCAGCGTTCAGCCCGGAGGGGCTTATGGCTACACCTTC; CDR3 protein: CSVQPGGAYGYTF
clone size: .; J gene: TRBJ2-5; D gene: TRBD2; V gene: TRBV7-9; CDR3 DNA: TGTGCCAGCAGCTCACTTGCTAGCGGCAAAGAGACCCAGTACTTC; CDR3 protein: CASSSLASGKETQYF